The 8 T cell receptor beta chains below were found in one sample sequenced in a study of T-cell reconstitution after alpha-beta-depleted transplantation in children. Library preparation (for TCRbeta) was performed with unique molecular identifiers. In TCRdb, the PCR reads were re-called with MiXCR into one record per CDR3 protein. Among around 450,000 distinct CDR3 sequences listed, 16% were seen once. Sequences were derived from PBMCs, mostly from graft donor cells, sampled 360 days after TCRalphabeta/CD19-depleted stem cell transplant. These TCRs come from a boy younger than two who had a stem cell transplant for Wiskott-Aldrich syndrome, so the T cells may come from the graft donor.

The V and J genes are TRBV7-6 and TRBJ2-1; the D is unclear. The germline gives CDR1 SGHVS, CDR2 FNYEAQ. Trimming cost V 1 base and J 9 bases, with 13 bases left between them. The length of the CDR3 is 14 residues. CDR3: CASSLVLERTEQFF. The CDR3 DNA is TGTGCCAGCAGCTTAGTACTGGAACGGACTGAGCAGTTCTTC.

The genes are TRBV7-2 and TRBJ2-1, with D possibly TRBD1 on 5 matching bases. Germline CDR1 is SGHTA and CDR2 is FQGNSA. The CDR3 spans 16 residues. V was shortened by 5 bases and J by 5 bases, with 19 bases between the two germline ends. The DNA of the CDR3 is TGTGCCAGCAGCCTAAAGCTCAGGGTTCTTGACAATGAGCAGTTCTTC. Translated, it gives CASSLKLRVLDNEQFF.

This chain joins TRBV3-1 and TRBJ2-1; D may correspond to TRBD1 or TRBD2 (5 bases each). CDR3 length: 20 amino acids. Germline V lookup: CDR1 LGHDT, CDR2 YNNKEL (reference sequence). V dropped 1 base and J dropped 5 bases, with 27 bases sitting between them. This CDR3 reads CASSQVSGMGRRLLHNEQFF. The CDR3 nucleotides are TGTGCCAGCAGCCAAGTATCCGGGATGGGACGACGCCTTCTTCACAATGAGCAGTTCTTC.

The chain recombines TRBV20-1 with TRBJ2-7; D is ambiguous. V was clipped by 5 bases and J by 3 bases, with 17 bases between them. Germline V CDR1 and CDR2: DFQATT, SNEGSKA (reference sequence). The CDR3 totals 14 residues. The CDR3 loop reads CSARPPENLYEQYF. DNA for the CDR3: TGCAGTGCTCGGCCTCCCGAAAATCTCTACGAGCAGTACTTC.

This clonotype showed up many times. The chain has TRBV12-3 or TRBV12-4 and TRBJ1-1; D is unclear. This CDR3 spans 14 amino acids. V dropped 2 bases and J dropped 1 base, with 8 bases sitting between them. The CDR3 region has the DNA TGTGCCAGCAGTTTAATCGGCGGGAACACTGAAGCTTTCTTT. Protein sequence: CASSLIGGNTEAFF.

This clonotype occurred a few times. The rearrangement links TRBV20-1 to TRBJ2-3; TRBD1 aligns across 7 bases. Germline V gives CDR1 DFQATT, CDR2 SNEGSKA (reference sequence). J gave up 0 bases and V 5 bases, and 11 bases lay outside the gene matches. The CDR3 is made up of 16 amino acids. The CDR3 reads CSASTLHRGSTDTQYF. The CDR3 bases are TGCAGTGCTTCCACCCTCCACAGGGGTAGCACAGATACGCAGTATTTT.

In its sample, this clonotype was seen a few times. V gene TRBV4-1 combines with J gene TRBJ2-7; TRBD1 or TRBD2 may be the D gene (5 bases each). V lost 0 bases and J 2 bases, leaving 20 bases between the germline ends. The CDR3 loop spans 18 amino acids. The germline V gene has CDR1 MGHRA and CDR2 YSYEKL. The CDR3 nucleotides are TGCGCCAGCAGCCAAGAGGGAGCCAGGGCGGACGCAACCTACGAGCAGTACTTC. Residues: CASSQEGARADATYEQYF.

This clonotype was observed many times. The chain carries TRBV12-3 or TRBV12-4 and TRBJ2-4; D is possibly TRBD1 (5 bases). Trimming took 2 bases from V and 0 from J, leaving 11 bases between them. CDR3 length: 16 amino acids. CDR3 sequence (DNA): TGTGCCAGCAGTTTACAGGGCCCCTTAGCCAAAAACATTCAGTACTTC. Translating gives CASSLQGPLAKNIQYF.